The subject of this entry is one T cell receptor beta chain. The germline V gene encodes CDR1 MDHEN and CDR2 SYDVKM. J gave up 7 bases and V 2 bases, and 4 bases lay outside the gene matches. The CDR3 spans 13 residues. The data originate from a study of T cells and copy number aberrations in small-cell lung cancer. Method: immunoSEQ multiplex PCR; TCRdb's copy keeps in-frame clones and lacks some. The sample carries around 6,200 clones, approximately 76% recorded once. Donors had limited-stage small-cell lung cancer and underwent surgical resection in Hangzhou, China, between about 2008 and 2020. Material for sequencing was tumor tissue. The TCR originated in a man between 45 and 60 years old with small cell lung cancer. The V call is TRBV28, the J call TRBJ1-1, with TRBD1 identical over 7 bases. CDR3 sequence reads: CASSLKGGREAFF. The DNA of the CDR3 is TGTGCCAGCAGTTTAAAAGGGGGCCGTGAAGCTTTCTTT.